This T cell receptor (beta chain) was sequenced in a study of blood T cells in healthy people across ages. The study's findings and limits: Naive T cell percentage and TCR beta diversity correlated strongly.

The CDR3 length is 14 residues. V was cut by 11 bases and J by 2 bases, with 17 bases left in between. Germline CDR1 is MGHDK and CDR2 is SYGVNS. In its sample, this clonotype was seen a few times. Its antigen is not identified. Primers used in a second PCR of roughly 7 to 12 cycles were a sample-barcoded 5' primer and a J-beta primer mix. CDR3-containing paired-end reads numbering at least 2.5 million came from each sample. Using its own MiXCR run on the 5' RACE reads, TCRdb lists one record per CDR3 protein. The sample lists 600,000 to 1,000,000 distinct CDR3 sequences, approximately 25% occurring once. Separately, the same data were catalogued under a study of T cells of mothers and their children. This second study says: Mothers gave over 9.5 million TCR beta CDR3 reads each, and children around 3 million each. Thymic selection shapes TCR recombination output similarly in related and unrelated pairs.

Sequences were obtained from blood. This chain links TRBV25-1 with TRBJ2-3, with D possibly called TRBD1 or TRBD2 (5 bases each). This receptor was taken from a boy between 10 and 17 years old in good health. In DNA form, the CDR3 reads TGTGCCTCCTCTGGGGGTAGTTTCACAGATACGCAGTATTTT. Its protein is CASSGGSFTDTQYF.